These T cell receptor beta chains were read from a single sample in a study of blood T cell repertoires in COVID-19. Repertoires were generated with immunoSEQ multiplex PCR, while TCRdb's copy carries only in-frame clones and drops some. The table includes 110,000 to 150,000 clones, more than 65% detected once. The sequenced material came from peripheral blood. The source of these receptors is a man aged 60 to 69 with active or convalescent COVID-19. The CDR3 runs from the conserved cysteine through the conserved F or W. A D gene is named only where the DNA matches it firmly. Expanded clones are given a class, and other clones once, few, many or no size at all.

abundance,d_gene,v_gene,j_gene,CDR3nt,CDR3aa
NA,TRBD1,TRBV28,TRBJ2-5,TGTGCCAGCAGTTTAGGACAGGTGGAGACCCAGTACTTC,CASSLGQVETQYF
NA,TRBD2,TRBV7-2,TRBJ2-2,TGTGCCAGCAGCTTAGTACCGGGAGGGACCGGGGAGCTGTTTTTT,CASSLVPGGTGELFF
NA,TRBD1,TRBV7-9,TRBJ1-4,TGTGCCAGCAGCCTTTCCTTGACAGGGCGAGATGAAAAACTGTTTTTT,CASSLSLTGRDEKLFF
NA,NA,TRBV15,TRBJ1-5,TGTGCCACCAGCAGAAATTCTAATGGGAGGGAGAATCAGCCCCAGCATTTT,CATSRNSNGRENQPQHF
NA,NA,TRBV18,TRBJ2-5,TGTGCCAGCTCACCATTCCAAATATCGTCTGACAGCTACCAAGAGACCCAGTACTTC,CASSPFQISSDSYQETQYF
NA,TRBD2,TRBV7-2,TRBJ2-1,TGTGCCAGCAGCTCGCTGACTAGCGGGAGTCGCCCCTACAATGAGCAGTTCTTC,CASSSLTSGSRPYNEQFF
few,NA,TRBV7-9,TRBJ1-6,TGTGCCAGCAGCTTACTCGGGGTTAATTCACCCCTCCACTTT,CASSLLGVNSPLHF
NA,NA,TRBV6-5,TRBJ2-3,TGTGCCAGCAGTTCTAGGGGGGGCAGGAGCACAGATACGCAGTATTTT,CASSSRGGRSTDTQYF
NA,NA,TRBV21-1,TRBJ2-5,TGTGCCAGCAGCAACGGACCTACTACCATTCTTGTCCGGGAGTGGGAGACCCAGTACTTC,CASSNGPTTILVREWETQYF
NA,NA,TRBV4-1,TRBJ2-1,TGCGCCAGCAGCCCGGGTGGCTACAATGAGCAGTTCTTC,CASSPGGYNEQFF
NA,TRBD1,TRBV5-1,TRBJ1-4,TGCGCCAGCAGCCTCGCCGGGACAGGGGCCGAAAAACTGTTTTTT,CASSLAGTGAEKLFF
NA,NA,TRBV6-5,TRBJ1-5,TGTGCCAGCAGCTTACACCATAGCAATCAGCCCCAGCATTTT,CASSLHHSNQPQHF
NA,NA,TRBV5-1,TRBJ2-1,TGCGCCAGCAGCTTGCTGCCTTATACGGGTGGTGAGCAGTTCTTC,CASSLLPYTGGEQFF
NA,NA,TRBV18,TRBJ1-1,TGTGCCAGCTCCCTAGGACAGAAATATTCGTGGGCTTTCTTT,CASSLGQKYSWAFF
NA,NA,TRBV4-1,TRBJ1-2,TGCGCCAGCAGCCAAGTCATGGGGCGGGGTAACTATGGCTACACCTTC,CASSQVMGRGNYGYTF
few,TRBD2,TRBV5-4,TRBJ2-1,TGTGCCAGCAGCTTGGGACTAGCGGGGAACTACAATGAGCAGTTCTTC,CASSLGLAGNYNEQFF
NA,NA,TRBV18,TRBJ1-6,TGTGCCAGCTCAATTCCCAGGCCAAATTCACCCCTCCACTTT,CASSIPRPNSPLHF
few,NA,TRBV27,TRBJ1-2,TGTGCCACCAAGGTGATGGGCGGGTATGGCTACACCTTC,CATKVMGGYGYTF
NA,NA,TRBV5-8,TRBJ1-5,TGTGCCAGCAGCCAAGGTCTAGGCCAAGCGGTTTGGCAGCCCCAGCATTTT,CASSQGLGQAVWQPQHF
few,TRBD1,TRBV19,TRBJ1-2,TGTGCCAGTACCTACCTAACAGGGGTGAACTATGGCTACACCTTC,CASTYLTGVNYGYTF
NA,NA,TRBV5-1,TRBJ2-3,TGCGCCAGCAGCTTGGGGTCGACAGCGATCACAGATACGCAGTATTTT,CASSLGSTAITDTQYF
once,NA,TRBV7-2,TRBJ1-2,TGTGCCAGCAGCTTAGAGTTTCGCGGGGCTTCGGACGGCTACACCTTC,CASSLEFRGASDGYTF
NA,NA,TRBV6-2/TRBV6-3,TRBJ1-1,TGTGCCAGCAGTCTAAACACACTTGGGGCAAACACTGAAGCTTTCTTT,CASSLNTLGANTEAFF
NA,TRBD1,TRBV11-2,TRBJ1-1,TGTGCCAGCACCCTTAGCGGGGGACAGGTCTCCCTCTGGAACACTGAAGCTTTCTTT,CASTLSGGQVSLWNTEAFF
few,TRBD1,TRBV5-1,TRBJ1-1,TGCGCCAGCAGCTTGGCCGGGAGGGACAGGGAGGCTTTCTTT,CASSLAGRDREAFF
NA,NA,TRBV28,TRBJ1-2,TGTGCCAGCACAGGGTTGAACTATGGCTACACCTTC,CASTGLNYGYTF
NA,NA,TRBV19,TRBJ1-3,TGTGCCAGTAGTACCTCCCTACACTATCCTGGAAACACCATATATTTT,CASSTSLHYPGNTIYF
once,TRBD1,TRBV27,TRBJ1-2,TGTGCCAGCAGTTTACTCAGCGAAACAGGGGTTAACTATGGCTACACCTTC,CASSLLSETGVNYGYTF
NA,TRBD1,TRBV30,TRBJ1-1,TGTGCCTGGGCCGGGACAGGCACTGAAGCTTTCTTT,CAWAGTGTEAFF
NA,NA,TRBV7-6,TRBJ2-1,TGTGCCAGCAGCTTAGAAAGGGGTTTGTCCTACAATGAGCAGTTCTTC,CASSLERGLSYNEQFF
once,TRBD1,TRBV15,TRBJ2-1,TGTGCCACCAGCCTCCCCGGGACAGGTTACAATGAGCAGTTCTTC,CATSLPGTGYNEQFF
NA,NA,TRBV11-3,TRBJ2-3,TGTGCCAGCAGCTTTCGGGTTACTAGCACAGATACGCAGTATTTT,CASSFRVTSTDTQYF
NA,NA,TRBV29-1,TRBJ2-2,TGCAGCGTTCCGGGACAGAACACCGGGGAGCTGTTTTTT,CSVPGQNTGELFF
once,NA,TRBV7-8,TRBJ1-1,TGTGCCATTGAGGGGGGGGTGACTGAAGCTTTCTTT,CAIEGGVTEAFF
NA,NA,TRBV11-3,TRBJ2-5,TGTGCCAGCAGCTTAGGAGTATCAGAGACCCAGTACTTC,CASSLGVSETQYF
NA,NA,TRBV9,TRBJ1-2,TGTGCCAGCAGCGTAGAGGAGGGTTTGGTCTATGGCTACACCTTC,CASSVEEGLVYGYTF
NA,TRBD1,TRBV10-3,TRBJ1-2,TGTGCCATCAGTTCCCCAGGGGGTTTGGATGGCTACACCTTC,CAISSPGGLDGYTF